This T cell receptor (beta chain) was retrieved from a study of blood T cell repertoires in COVID-19. Overall study: Some COVID-19 samples were acute and others convalescent; all came from the United States, Italy and Spain. In each case, the material was cDNA or gDNA derived from T cells, B-cell-depleted T cells, or PBMCs.

As handled by the study authors: Amplifying reference gene primers gave estimates of nucleated cell counts. Sequencing was performed with immunoSEQ multiplex PCR; in TCRdb, only in-frame clones are kept and a portion is missing. V and J calls and clone size are those listed in that table; D and trimming were worked out from the DNA. In the table there are some 120,000 clones, around four fifths of which are singletons. Germline CDR1 reads SGHDT; CDR2 reads YYEEEE. The CDR3 spans 18 residues. Trimming removed 4 bases at V and 0 bases at J, with 17 bases between. The sample consisted of peripheral blood. J is TRBJ2-6 and V is TRBV5-6; D may be TRBD1 (5 bases). The origin of this receptor is a human donor in a cohort sampled during active COVID-19. The CDR3, as DNA: TGTGCCAGCAGCCCAGTATTGAGAGGACACTCTGGGGCCAACGTCCTGACTTTC. Encoded protein: CASSPVLRGHSGANVLTF.